This record covers a single T cell receptor beta chain. This clonotype is deemed medium-sized (0.01 to 0.1%). The specificity of this receptor is unknown. One base away there is no much larger clone; base qualities are not given. The data were taken from a study of human T cells and chemical hapten exposure (dated by TCRdb to 2020 to 2022). Regarding the complete study: For sensitization, 2% DPC in acetone was applied to an approximately 2 cm by approximately 2 cm area of upper inner arm skin. In alopecia patients, the study followed how the peripheral blood TCR repertoire changed in vivo over primary and secondary sensitization to diphenylcyclopropenone (DPC), a hapten. Alopecia areata with under or over 50% scalp involvement, alopecia totalis and alopecia universalis were represented in the patient cohort, which was mostly female. Throughout the roughly 24-week study period, patients were also given weekly therapeutic DPC doses on the scalp. Approximately 28 alopecia patients gave blood for TCR sequencing at one to four time points (pre-sensitization, 2, 6 and 24 weeks). Blood was sampled from patients pre-sensitization (week 0) and at 2, 6 and about 24 weeks after DPC sensitization. The libraries were sequenced as a pool, and the TCR yield per sample differed mostly because of small variations in library volumes within the pool. Patch testing was performed on the upper back with Finn chambers containing 0.01% DPC, and the patch tests were scored after 6 days according to International Contact Dermatitis Research Group standards.

The V end loses 5 bases and the J end loses 5 bases, and a stretch of 18 bases separates them. In the germline V gene, CDR1 corresponds to SQVTM and CDR2 to ANQGSEA. The CDR3 has 14 amino acids, counting the end cysteine and phenylalanine. Here the CDR3 DNA is all that survives: 42 bases in frame from base 1. The study at large found these results: Because all patients had alopecia, a presumed autoimmune disease, the immune response of the patients might differ from that of healthy individuals. Compared with pre-sensitization or healthy control sets, expanded TCRs formed significantly more large CDR3 similarity clusters, which is consistent with antigen-driven responses. A positive correlation was found between the number of PT1 expanded TCRs and patch test score, with significance reached at thresholds 8, 16 and 32 but not 4. After repeated subsampling, the strength of the expansion versus patch-test correlation and the threshold at which it became significant changed. DPC sensitization did not change the number of TCRs with a frequency above 1 in 1000, and there was no evidence of changes in global repertoire structure.

The time point label here, explained by the study, means: patch test 2, 6 weeks after DPC sensitization. The treatment or condition label, as the study defines it: therapeutic diphenylcyclopropenone sensitization with weekly scalp DPC. At each patch-test visit, blood was drawn before the patch test was applied. Patients were considered eligible if aged 18 to 70, diagnosed with alopecia and deemed suitable for DPC therapy, and patients were excluded if pregnant. Total RNA was extracted from unfractionated whole blood that had been collected in Tempus Blood RNA tubes. Library creation used RACE. Sequencing took place on a NextSeq 500. During library preparation, unique molecular identifiers were attached to individual cDNA molecules so that TCRs could be counted quantitatively and reproducibly. For every blood RNA sample, sequencing covered both the TCR alpha and TCR beta chains. The paper's processing steps were these. Samples had a median of 95,638 TCRs, with a range from roughly 23,224 to 700,000. V, J and CDR3 annotation of the TCR reads was carried out using the Decombinator software suite. For the PS versus PT1 abundance plots, all samples were subsampled to the same number of TCRs (28,000). TCRs were defined as expanded if absent before sensitization and observed at least eight times at the 2-week time point. The public reads were quality trimmed at Q25 with fastp and then assembled into clones with MiXCR by TCRdb, keeping productive beta chains. Merged by CDR3 protein, the rows form single entries marked with the most common genes and DNA. TCRdb, not the authors, supplied the V and J calls. The sample includes fewer than 80,000 distinct CDR3 sequences, with approximately 10% observed a single time. The top ten clonotypes cover around 7.3% of the sample.

The V gene is TRBV29-1 and the J gene is TRBJ2-5; TRBD1 could be the D gene, as 5 bases match. The TCR sequence derives from a woman aged 50 to 60 with alopecia areata. Some clones in this sample may be carry-over from other donors' samples. Source: whole blood, taken in connection with sensitization to the hapten diphenylcyclopropenone (DPC). The CDR3 corresponds to CSVQPGQKGETQYF. The DNA reads TGCAGCGTTCAACCGGGTCAAAAGGGGGAGACCCAGTACTTC.